This is a list of T cell receptor beta chains from one sample in a study of T cells after posttransplantation cyclophosphamide. TCRdb's table, derived via immunoSEQ multiplex PCR, lists solely in-frame clones and lacks some. In the table there are around 23,000 clones, 80% to 90% of which are singletons. This material consisted of PBMCs, taken 350 to 400 days after allogeneic stem cell transplant with calcineurin inhibitor and methotrexate. The receptors were gathered from a female patient between 30 and 39 years old who received an allogeneic stem cell transplant from an unrelated donor, was CMV-positive, and had acute and chronic GVHD. Part of the T cell pool may stem from the graft donor. The CDR3 runs from the conserved cysteine through the conserved F or W. D genes are given only for firm matches. Where a row states a size, it is once, few, many or the class of an expanded clone; other rows omit it.

j_call	v_call	d_call	clone_size	cdr3_nt	cdr3_aa
TRBJ1-2	TRBV6-1	NA	NA	TGTGCCAGCAGTGACTTCGCGGGGACTAACTATGGCTACACCTTC	CASSDFAGTNYGYTF
TRBJ1-5	TRBV6-5	TRBD1	NA	TGTGCCAGCAGCGATCCAACAGGGGCGAGTCAGCCCCAGCATTTT	CASSDPTGASQPQHF
TRBJ2-7	TRBV7-9	NA	NA	TGTGCCAGCAGCTCGACTAGGTTGGACGAGCAGTACTTC	CASSSTRLDEQYF
TRBJ2-3	TRBV10-2	NA	NA	TGCGCCAGCAGATCCATGGGGGCCTCGGATACGCAGTATTTT	CASRSMGASDTQYF
TRBJ2-3	TRBV7-8	TRBD1	NA	TGTGCCAGCAGCCGGGACAGGTTCACAGATACGCAGTATTTT	CASSRDRFTDTQYF
TRBJ2-7	TRBV7-8	TRBD1	NA	TGTGCCAGCGGCAGGGGGTTTGCCTACGAGCAGTACTTC	CASGRGFAYEQYF
TRBJ1-1	TRBV30	NA	NA	TGTGCCTGGAAGTTGGGTGGGGAGGAACGCACTGAAGCTTTCTTT	CAWKLGGEERTEAFF
TRBJ1-2	TRBV30	NA	NA	TGTGCCTTGAAACAGGGTTCCGGCTACACCTTC	CALKQGSGYTF
TRBJ2-7	TRBV2	NA	NA	TGTGCCAGCAGTGTACCTCTGGGGGGAACGTACGAGCAGTACTTC	CASSVPLGGTYEQYF
TRBJ1-1	TRBV7-9	NA	NA	TGTGCCAGCAGCTTAGAGGGGCGAGCTTTCTTT	CASSLEGRAFF
TRBJ2-3	TRBV5-1	TRBD2	once	TGCGCCAGCAGCTTGGGCTCTAGCGGGAGGGGAACAGATACGCAGTATTTT	CASSLGSSGRGTDTQYF
TRBJ1-1	TRBV7-6	NA	NA	TGTGCCAGCAGCTTTTACAGCTCGAACACTGAAGCTTTCTTT	CASSFYSSNTEAFF
TRBJ2-3	TRBV27	NA	NA	TGTGCCAGCAGTTCTGGCGGTGGTCTTACCACAGATACGCAGTATTTT	CASSSGGGLTTDTQYF
TRBJ1-5	TRBV30	NA	NA	TGTGCCTGGAGTGTATTAGCCGGGAATCAGCCCCAGCATTTT	CAWSVLAGNQPQHF
TRBJ2-7	TRBV5-6	TRBD2	medium-sized	TGTGCCAGCAGCTTGCCTAGCGGATACGAGCAGTACTTC	CASSLPSGYEQYF
TRBJ2-2	TRBV5-1	TRBD2	NA	TGCGCCAGCAGCTTGGCCTCTCGGGAGGGCCTAAGCGGGGAGCTGTTTTTT	CASSLASREGLSGELFF